These T cell receptor beta chains were read from a single sample in a study of vaccination effects on CD4 cells after COVID-19. These receptors lack a known antigen. Sequencing was performed with immunoSEQ multiplex PCR; in TCRdb, only in-frame clones are kept and a portion is missing. Of under 55,000 clones in the sample, under 80% were seen once. The sequencing here drew on CD4+ T cells from PBMCs cultured with a peptide pool, taken before COVID-19 vaccination. The source of these receptors is a human donor who had a prior SARS-CoV-2 infection. Both conserved end residues are trimmed from each CDR3.

v_gene	j_gene	CDR3aa
TRBV2	TRBJ1-1	ASSEVWGAF
TRBV6-4	TRBJ2-7	ASNTGDSSYEQY
TRBV28	TRBJ2-2	ASSLGEVDTGELF
TRBV5-1	TRBJ2-7	ASSRTRGPYEQY
TRBV5-6	TRBJ2-7	ASSLPGQGAPGQY
TRBV3-1/TRBV3-2	TRBJ2-7	ASSQEFRIPFYEQY
TRBV7-2	TRBJ1-1	ASSYLQGSTEAF
TRBV3-1/TRBV3-2	TRBJ1-1	ASSLHWTEAF
TRBV4-2	TRBJ1-2	ASSQGTGTLYGYT
TRBV19	TRBJ1-2	ASTRDSSYGYT
TRBV9	TRBJ2-3	ASSVGRGGGGTDAQY
TRBV7-7	TRBJ2-5	ASSPSNDIGETQY
TRBV9	TRBJ2-5	ASSVGETETQY
TRBV5-5	TRBJ2-5	ASSWTDRVETQY
TRBV6-5	TRBJ2-7	ASRGQGHYEQY
TRBV5-1	TRBJ1-1	ASSLLVGRDTEAF
TRBV2	TRBJ2-5	AGGGDQETQY
TRBV11-3	TRBJ1-6	ASSLSPTGAGTPLH
TRBV3-1/TRBV3-2	TRBJ1-6	ASSQGTGEVPLH
TRBV29-1	TRBJ1-3	SVPGNSGNTIY